Here is one T cell receptor beta chain with its context. What it binds is not known. MiXCR was run by TCRdb on the 5' RACE reads, yielding one entry per CDR3 protein. This table holds about 410,000 distinct CDR3 sequences, 20% to 30% found once. This sample was taken from a study of T-cell memory formation after mild COVID-19. V was cut by 0 bases and J by 5 bases, with 4 bases left in between. The CDR3 covers 11 residues. Germline V lookup: CDR1 DFQATT, CDR2 SNEGSKA (reference sequence). Study conclusions and caveats: Clones contracting across day 15 to 85 had a balanced CD4/CD8 profile; later expanding clones leaned CD4+.

The sample comprised PBMCs or a T cell subset sorted from them (not recorded which). The sequence came from an adult woman who had mild COVID-19 (a few samples of this study predate the infection). Cell type and time point are not known. This rearrangement joins TRBV20-1 to TRBJ2-5; D is unclear. The CDR3 region is CSARELETQYF. In nucleotides, the CDR3 is TGCAGTGCTAGAGAACTGGAGACCCAGTACTTC.